This T cell receptor beta chain stems from a study of blood T cell repertoires in COVID-19. The age range of participants was roughly 18 to 90 years, with residence in under 25 US areas. Assignment of participants to cohorts was predicated upon participant-reported clinical history. Using immunoSEQ multiplex PCR, the repertoire was profiled, and TCRdb retains in-frame clones only, with some absent. The sample lists 400,000 to 550,000 clones, 70% to 90% occurring once. This CDR3 has 12 amino acids. With 3 bases removed from V and 4 bases from J, the gap between germline ends came to 6 bases. Sample: PBMCs or T cells enriched from blood (not recorded which). This clonotype was sampled from a young woman with acute COVID-19. This chain joins TRBV12-3 or TRBV12-4 and TRBJ1-2; D is uncertain. The CDR3 spells CASSFAGYGYTF. The CDR3 nucleotides read TGTGCCAGCAGTTTTGCAGGCTATGGCTACACCTTC.